This passage covers 21 T cell receptor beta chains from one sample sequenced in a study of PD-L1 blockade in urothelial cancer. Assay used: immunoSEQ multiplex PCR; TCRdb lists only in-frame clones, some missing. Of approximately 79,000 clones in the sample, approximately 90% are singletons; the top ten hold around 0.94%. Regarding time point: peripheral blood 6 weeks after treatment start. Source: PBMCs, taken around atezolizumab (anti-PD-L1) treatment. The receptors were gathered from an elderly woman with urothelial cancer.

This clone was counted only a few times. The chain recombines TRBV6-5 with TRBJ2-7, with D hard to call. The V gene's germline CDR1 is MNHEY and CDR2 SVGAGI. The CDR3 contains 14 residues. Between the trimmed V and J ends, which lost 0 bases and 9 bases, there was a span of 15 bases. The CDR3 DNA reads as TGTGCCAGCAGTTACTCGGCCAGGCCGTATGGGCAGTACTTC. Translating gives CASSYSARPYGQYF.

The V and J genes are TRBV19 and TRBJ1-4; 7 bases align to TRBD1. There are 16 residues in the CDR3. The V and J ends lost 4 bases and 8 bases, in that order; junction bases with no gene match: 13. Germline loops: CDR1 LNHDA, CDR2 SQIVND (reference sequence). The CDR3 loop is CASSTFRQGGEEKLFF. In nucleotides, the CDR3 is TGTGCCAGTAGTACCTTTAGACAGGGAGGAGAAGAAAAACTGTTTTTT.

The chain uses TRBV18 and TRBJ1-3; 7 bases are a match to TRBD1. The V gene end was trimmed by 0 bases and the J gene end by 0 bases; junction bases not matched to a gene: 5. The CDR3 runs 17 residues. Germline V gene sequence: CDR1 KGHSH, CDR2 LQKENI. In DNA form, the CDR3 reads TGTGCCAGCTCACCACCCCAGGGACAGAGCTCTGGAAACACCATATATTTT. This encodes CASSPPQGQSSGNTIYF. The entire variable domain, with the rest obtained from reference TRBV18 and TRBJ1-3, is as follows: NAGVMQNPRHLVRRRGQEARLRCSPMKGHSHVYWYRQLPEEGLKFMVYLQKENIIDESGMPKERFSAEFPKEGPSILRIQQVVRGDSAAYFCASSPPQGQSSGNTIYFGEGSWLTVV.

The gene calls are TRBV15 and TRBJ1-1, with 8 bases that match TRBD1. This CDR3 is built from 13 residues. V trimming: 3 bases; J trimming: 5 bases; junction bases outside the gene matches: 2. The germline V gene encodes CDR1 LNHNV and CDR2 YYDKDF (reference sequence). The CDR3 reads CATSRRDRTEAFF. In DNA form, the CDR3 reads TGTGCCACCAGCAGGAGGGACAGGACTGAAGCTTTCTTT.

The chain combines TRBV15 with TRBJ2-6; 9 nucleotides match TRBD2. Looked up from germline, CDR1 is LNHNV and CDR2 is YYDKDF (reference sequence). The V gene end was trimmed by 1 base and the J gene end by 0 bases; junction bases not matched to a gene: 10. The CDR3 has 20 residues. CDR3 protein: CATSRATGTSLFSGANVLTF. The CDR3 nucleotides are TGTGCCACCAGCAGAGCAACCGGGACTAGCTTGTTCTCTGGGGCCAACGTCCTGACTTTC.

V gene TRBV6-1 combines with J gene TRBJ1-2, with TRBD1 as a possible D gene (6 bases). V was clipped by 0 bases and J by 2 bases, with 10 bases between them. Germline-derived CDR1 and CDR2 are MNHNS and SASEGT. The CDR3 spans 15 residues. CDR3 DNA: TGTGCCAGCAGTGAAGCGGGACAAGGGAACTATGGCTACACCTTC. It yields the protein CASSEAGQGNYGYTF.

This clone was observed a single time. The genes are TRBV4-1 and TRBJ1-5, with 10 bases lining up with TRBD1. This CDR3 region has 15 residues. Germline CDR1 reads MGHRA; CDR2 reads YSYEKL. V trimming: 4 bases; J trimming: 5 bases; junction bases outside the gene matches: 5. CDR3 DNA: TGCGCCAGCAGCCTGACCGGGACAGGGGATCAGCCCCAGCATTTT. Translation: CASSLTGTGDQPQHF.

This CDR3 is CAWSFGQGERNTEAFF. CDR3 bases: TGTGCCTGGAGTTTTGGACAGGGGGAGCGGAACACTGAAGCTTTCTTT. The V and J genes are TRBV30 and TRBJ1-1, with TRBD1 identical over 10 bases. CDR1 is GTSNPN and CDR2 is SVGIG in the germline V gene (reference sequence). This CDR3 spans 16 amino acids. J lost 1 base, V lost 2 bases, and 7 bases had no gene match.

The genes are TRBV5-4 and TRBJ2-5; TRBD2 matches 12 bases. The CDR3 loop spans 16 amino acids. Germline CDR1 and CDR2: SGHNT and YYREEE (reference sequence). V lost 3 bases and J lost 5; bases outside the gene matches: 8. The CDR3 nucleotides read TGTGCCAGCAGCTCTCCTAGCGGGAGGGGGCAGGAGACCCAGTACTTC. This codes for CASSSPSGRGQETQYF.

The V and J genes are TRBV7-8 and TRBJ2-7; D unclear. Trimming cost V 2 bases and J 5 bases, with 7 bases left between them. The CDR3 covers 12 residues. Germline CDR1 reads SGHVS; CDR2 reads FQNEAQ. This CDR3 reads CASSLFVDEQYF. Here the CDR3 DNA reads TGTGCCAGCAGCTTATTTGTCGACGAGCAGTACTTC.

The chain joins TRBV6-1 to TRBJ2-1; 8 nucleotides agree with TRBD1. The junction had 6 bases not matched to a gene; V was cut back by 1 base and J by 7 bases. The germline CDR1 and CDR2 sequences are MNHNS and SASEGT. The CDR3 spans 15 residues. CDR3 sequence reads: CASSEGSGQVNEQFF. The CDR3 DNA is TGTGCCAGCAGTGAAGGATCGGGACAGGTGAATGAGCAGTTCTTC.

The chain joins TRBV2 to TRBJ2-3, with D perhaps TRBD1 (6 bases). The V gene lost 4 bases and the J gene lost 1 base, with 9 bases spanning the gap. This CDR3 has 14 residues. Germline assignment: CDR1 SNHLY and CDR2 FYNNEI. CDR3 sequence (DNA): TGTGCCAGCAGTGCGGACAGAGGCACAGATACGCAGTATTTT. Protein sequence: CASSADRGTDTQYF.

This sequence joins TRBV16 and TRBJ1-1, with TRBD1 matching over 10 bases. This CDR3 has 16 amino acids. Germline-derived CDR1 and CDR2 are KGHSY and FQNENV. Germline trimming cut 3 bases from V and 3 bases from J; bases unmatched to any gene: 7. CDR3 nucleotide sequence: TGTGCCAGCAGCCACGGGACAGGGGTCGCGGACACTGAAGCTTTCTTT. It codes for CASSHGTGVADTEAFF.

This chain uses TRBV5-8 with TRBJ2-1; 8 bases line up with TRBD2. This CDR3 region has 15 residues. Germline V gives CDR1 SGHTS, CDR2 YDEGEE. V was pared by 2 bases and J by 0 bases, with 1 base of the junction left unmatched. CDR3 in DNA: TGTGCCAGCAGCTTCGGGACTAGCTCCTACAATGAGCAGTTCTTC. Protein product: CASSFGTSSYNEQFF.

This clone was detected once. The chain carries TRBV28 and TRBJ2-7; the match to TRBD2 covers 11 bases. The germline V gene has CDR1 MDHEN and CDR2 SYDVKM. The CDR3 consists of 11 residues. Losses at the gene ends were 5 bases for V and 10 bases for J; bases not matched to a gene: 1. CDR3 in DNA: TGTGCCAGCAGTGGACTAGCGGGTCAGTACTTC. This gives the protein CASSGLAGQYF.

The rearrangement joins TRBV28 to TRBJ1-5; D is possibly TRBD1 (5 bases). The CDR3 is 12 residues long. Trimming pared 10 bases from V and 3 bases from J, leaving 10 bases between. Germline loops: CDR1 MDHEN, CDR2 SYDVKM. The CDR3 protein is CANAGNNQPQHF. CDR3 coding DNA: TGTGCCAACGCAGGGAACAATCAGCCCCAGCATTTT.

The chain links TRBV6-1 to TRBJ2-1, with TRBD2 identical over 9 bases. Trimming cost V 2 bases and J 6 bases; bases outside gene matches: 5. In germline, CDR1 is MNHNS, CDR2 SASEGT. The CDR3 extends over 15 amino acids. The CDR3 reads CASSEIAGAANEQFF. The DNA for the CDR3 is TGTGCCAGCAGTGAAATAGCGGGAGCGGCCAATGAGCAGTTCTTC.

V is TRBV5-1 and J is TRBJ2-1; 9 bases are shared with TRBD2. CDR1 and CDR2 (germline): SGHRS, YFSETQ. The CDR3 extends over 17 amino acids. The ends lost 3 bases at V and 9 bases at J; junction bases unmatched: 16. The CDR3 spells CASSSRGSGSQVGEQFF. The CDR3 DNA reads TGCGCCAGCAGCTCCCGGGGTAGCGGGAGCCAGGTGGGTGAGCAGTTCTTC. The full variable domain, rest sourced from reference TRBV5-1 and TRBJ2-1, is KAGVTQTPRYLIKTRGQQVTLSCSPISGHRSVSWYQQTPGQGLQFLFEYFSETQRNKGNFPGRFSGRQFSNSRSEMNVSTLELGDSALYLCASSSRGSGSQVGEQFFGPGTRLTVL.

The gene calls are TRBV18 and TRBJ1-1; 9 nucleotides match TRBD1. CDR3 length equals 15 residues. V shed 3 bases, J shed 3 bases, and the junction held 5 bases outside the gene matches. Per the germline V gene, CDR1 is KGHSH and CDR2 is LQKENI. CDR3 sequence: CASSPNDRGYTEAFF. Here the CDR3 DNA reads TGTGCCAGCTCACCTAACGACAGGGGGTACACTGAAGCTTTCTTT.

This clone appeared a single time. The gene calls are TRBV6-1 and TRBJ1-2, with 8 bases lining up with TRBD1. Losses at the gene ends were 7 bases for V and 2 bases for J; bases not matched to a gene: 6. This CDR3 contains 14 residues. Germline CDR1 and CDR2: MNHNS and SASEGT. Written as DNA, the CDR3 is TGTGCCAGCACCCCGGCAGGGGGCAACTATGGCTACACCTTC. Translating it yields CASTPAGGNYGYTF.

V usage is TRBV18 and J usage is TRBJ1-5, with TRBD1 as a possible D gene (6 bases). V gave up 3 bases and J gave up 2 bases, with 14 bases separating them. Germline-derived CDR1 and CDR2 are KGHSH and LQKENI. The CDR3 is made up of 16 amino acids. The DNA for the CDR3 is TGTGCCAGCTCACCCTCGACAGGAGTGGGCAATCAGCCCCAGCATTTT. Its translation: CASSPSTGVGNQPQHF.